The T cell receptor (beta chain) under discussion was sequenced for a study of cytomegalovirus exposure and HLA in healthy donors. 13 Jbeta primers and 60 Vbeta primers were used for the PCR. Profiled with immunoSEQ multiplex PCR; TCRdb holds only in-frame clones, not every one. The sample includes more than 85,000 clones, over 65% of them seen just once. Study outcomes and limitations: In a later analysis, TCR beta V- and J-gene trimming showed a link to a missense DCLRE1C variant.

The CDR3 spans 13 residues. V was pared by 6 bases and J by 8 bases, with 14 bases between. Per germline, CDR1 MDHEN and CDR2 SYDVKM. Of note for this clone: Its antigen is currently unknown.

V is TRBV28 and J is TRBJ1-5, with D unclear. This clonotype originated in a man aged 30 to 39 in good health and CMV-seropositive. Sequencing was done on a sample of PBMCs. This chain's CDR3 is CASSNSPFKPQHF. In nucleotides, the CDR3 is TGTGCCAGCAGCAACTCCCCTTTTAAGCCCCAGCATTTT. The whole variable domain, filled in from reference TRBV28 and TRBJ1-5, reads DVKVTQSSRYLVKRTGEKVFLECVQDMDHENMFWYRQDPGLGLRLIYFSYDVKMKEKGDIPEGYSVSREKKERFSLILESASTNQTSMYLCASSNSPFKPQHFGDGTRLSIL.